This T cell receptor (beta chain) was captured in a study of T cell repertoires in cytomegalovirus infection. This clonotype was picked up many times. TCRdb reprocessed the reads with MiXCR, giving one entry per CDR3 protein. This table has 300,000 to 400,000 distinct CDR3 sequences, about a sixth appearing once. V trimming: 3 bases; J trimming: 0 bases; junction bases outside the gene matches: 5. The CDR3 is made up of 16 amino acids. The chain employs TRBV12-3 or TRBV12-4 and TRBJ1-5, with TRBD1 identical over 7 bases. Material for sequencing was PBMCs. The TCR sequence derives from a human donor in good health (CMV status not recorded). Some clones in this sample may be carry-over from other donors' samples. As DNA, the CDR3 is TGTGCCAGCAGTTTCGGACAGGTGTATAGCAATCAGCCCCAGCATTTT. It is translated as CASSFGQVYSNQPQHF.